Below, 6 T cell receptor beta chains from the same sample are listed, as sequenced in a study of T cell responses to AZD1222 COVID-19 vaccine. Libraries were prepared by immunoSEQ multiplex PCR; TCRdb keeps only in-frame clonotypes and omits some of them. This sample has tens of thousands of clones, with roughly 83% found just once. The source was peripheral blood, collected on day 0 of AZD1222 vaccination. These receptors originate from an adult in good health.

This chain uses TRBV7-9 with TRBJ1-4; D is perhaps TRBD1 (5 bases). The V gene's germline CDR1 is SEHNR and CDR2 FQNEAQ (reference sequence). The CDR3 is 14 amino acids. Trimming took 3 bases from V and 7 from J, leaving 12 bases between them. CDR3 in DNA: TGTGCCAGCAGCTTTTCAGGGTCAGGTGAAAAACTGTTTTTT. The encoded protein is CASSFSGSGEKLFF.

For the CDR3, the DNA is TGTGCCAGCAGTTTACAGGCCAGGGGGGCAACTAATGAAAAACTGTTTTTT. This translates into CASSLQARGATNEKLFF. J is TRBJ1-4 and V is TRBV27; 7 bases are a match to TRBD1. CDR3 length: 17 residues. V gave up 2 bases and J gave up 0 bases; unmatched junction bases: 6. Germline CDR1 MNHEY, CDR2 SMNVEV (reference sequence).

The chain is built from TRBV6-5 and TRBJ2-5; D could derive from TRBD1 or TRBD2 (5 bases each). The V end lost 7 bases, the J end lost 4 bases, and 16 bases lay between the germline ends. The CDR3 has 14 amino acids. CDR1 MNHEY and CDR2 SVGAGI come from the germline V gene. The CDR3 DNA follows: TGTGCCAGCAACACATACTTGGGGGTAGAGACCCAGTACTTC. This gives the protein CASNTYLGVETQYF.

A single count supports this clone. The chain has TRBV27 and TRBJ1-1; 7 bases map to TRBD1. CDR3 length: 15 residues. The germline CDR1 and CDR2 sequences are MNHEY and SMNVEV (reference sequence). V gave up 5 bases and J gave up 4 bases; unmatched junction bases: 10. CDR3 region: CASSPYLDRATEAFF. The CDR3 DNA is TGTGCCAGCAGTCCTTACCTCGACAGGGCCACTGAAGCTTTCTTT.

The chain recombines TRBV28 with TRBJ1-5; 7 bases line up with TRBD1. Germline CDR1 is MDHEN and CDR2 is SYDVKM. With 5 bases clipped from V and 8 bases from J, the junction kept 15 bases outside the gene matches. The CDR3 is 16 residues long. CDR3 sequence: CASSLADRVNIKPQHF. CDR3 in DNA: TGTGCCAGCAGTCTTGCCGACAGGGTCAATATTAAGCCCCAGCATTTT.

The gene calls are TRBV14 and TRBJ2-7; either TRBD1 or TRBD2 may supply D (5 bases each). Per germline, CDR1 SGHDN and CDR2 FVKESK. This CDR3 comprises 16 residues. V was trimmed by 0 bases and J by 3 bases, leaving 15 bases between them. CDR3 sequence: CASSQDRGSGVYEQYF. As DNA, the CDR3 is TGTGCCAGCAGCCAAGATCGGGGCAGCGGTGTCTACGAGCAGTACTTC.